Given below is one T cell receptor (beta chain) in context. Its cognate antigen is unknown. TRB was amplified from roughly 0.25 ug of peripheral blood genomic DNA per sample. The CDR3 contains 16 residues. Per germline, CDR1 LGHNA and CDR2 YSLEER. These data belong to a study of T cell clusters in autoimmune cytopenias. Study observations and caveats: Exclusive TRB clusters were around 3-fold more numerous in healthy donors than in active autoimmune hepatitis. TRB repertoire shifts in secondary cytopenia and chronic lymphocytic leukemia mostly reflected lymphoma, not autoimmunity. Primary autoimmune cytopenia patients appeared to lack physiological T cell clusters present in healthy donors.

TRB rearrangements were amplified by touch-down multiplex PCR with mixed TRB-A/B primers. TCRdb reprocessed the multiplex PCR reads and keeps a single row for each CDR3 protein, giving no DNA. This listing includes about 7,800 distinct CDR3 sequences. This chain connects TRBV4-3 to TRBJ1-1. The sequencing sample was made of peripheral blood. This receptor was taken from a human donor with an autoimmune cytopenia or autoimmune hepatitis (not recorded which). The CDR3 reads CASSQDSIGSSTEAFF.